The present T cell receptor (beta chain) was sequenced within a study of shared clonotypes between healthy human individuals. Study in general: Each donor's CD4 naive and CD4 memory cells filled three plates apiece, CD8 naive two, and CD8 memory one.

The protocol was immunoSEQ multiplex PCR, while the TCRdb copy is restricted to in-frame clones and leaves out a portion. The data show about 2.3 million clones, over 85% seen once. Germline V gives CDR1 SGHAT, CDR2 FQNNGV. The V gene end was trimmed by 2 bases and the J gene end by 4 bases; junction bases not matched to a gene: 7. This CDR3 has 15 residues. The sequenced sample was naive CD4+ T cells from PBMCs. This sample's subset: CD45RA+ positively selected. The V gene is TRBV11-2, the J gene TRBJ2-5; 7 bases agree with TRBD1. The sequence came from a man younger than 30 in good health. Some clones in this sample may be carry-over from other donors' samples. DNA of the CDR3: TGTGCCAGCAGCTTACAGACAGGGCGTGGAGAGACCCAGTACTTC. This codes for CASSLQTGRGETQYF.